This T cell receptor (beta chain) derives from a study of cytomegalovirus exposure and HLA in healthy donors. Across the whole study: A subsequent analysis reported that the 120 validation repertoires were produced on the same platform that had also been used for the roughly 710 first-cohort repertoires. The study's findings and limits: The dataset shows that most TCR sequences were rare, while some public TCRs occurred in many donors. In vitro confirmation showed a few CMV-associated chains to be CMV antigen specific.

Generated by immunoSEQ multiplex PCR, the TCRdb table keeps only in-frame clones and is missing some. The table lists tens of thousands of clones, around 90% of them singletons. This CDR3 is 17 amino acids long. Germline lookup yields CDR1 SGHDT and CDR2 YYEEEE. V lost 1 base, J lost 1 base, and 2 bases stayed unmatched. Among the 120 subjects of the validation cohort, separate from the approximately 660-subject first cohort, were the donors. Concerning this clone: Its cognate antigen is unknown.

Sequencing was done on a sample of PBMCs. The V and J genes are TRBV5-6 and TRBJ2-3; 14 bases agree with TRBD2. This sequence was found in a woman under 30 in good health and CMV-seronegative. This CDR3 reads CASSLLTSGGGTDTQYF. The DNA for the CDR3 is TGTGCCAGCAGCTTGTTGACTAGCGGGGGGGGCACAGATACGCAGTATTTT.